This T cell receptor beta chain was recovered during a study of early stage breast cancer tumors. Germline V gives CDR1 MNHEY, CDR2 SMNVEV (reference sequence). Trimming left V 6 bases short and J 0 bases short, with 8 bases between. This CDR3 has 13 residues. This clone was seen a single time. Clones were read by immunoSEQ multiplex PCR, and TCRdb kept only the in-frame ones, dropping some. Among around 4,800 clones listed, just under 70% were seen once. The sample consisted of normal breast tissue next to the tumor. The TCR comes from a person aged 55-75 years with breast cancer. The chain carries TRBV27 and TRBJ1-1; D is ambiguous. The CDR3 loop is CASRGGMNTEAFF. DNA of the CDR3: TGTGCCAGCAGAGGAGGTATGAACACTGAAGCTTTCTTT.